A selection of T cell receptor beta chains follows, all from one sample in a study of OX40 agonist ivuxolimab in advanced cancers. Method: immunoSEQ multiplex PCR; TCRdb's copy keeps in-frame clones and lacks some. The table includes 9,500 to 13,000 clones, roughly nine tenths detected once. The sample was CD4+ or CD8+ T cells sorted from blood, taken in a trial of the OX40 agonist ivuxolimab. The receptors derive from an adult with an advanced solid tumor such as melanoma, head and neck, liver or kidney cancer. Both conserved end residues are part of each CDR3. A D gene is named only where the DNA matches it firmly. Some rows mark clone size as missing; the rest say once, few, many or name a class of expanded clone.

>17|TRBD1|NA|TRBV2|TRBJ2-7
CASSEEVPGTGSYEQYF
TGTGCCAGCAGTGAAGAGGTCCCCGGGACAGGGTCCTACGAGCAGTACTTC
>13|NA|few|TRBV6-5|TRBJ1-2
CASSDGTQYGYTF
TGTGCCAGCAGTGACGGGACCCAGTATGGCTACACCTTC
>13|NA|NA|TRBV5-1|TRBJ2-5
CASSPEAWETQYF
TGCGCCAGCAGCCCGGAGGCTTGGGAGACCCAGTACTTC
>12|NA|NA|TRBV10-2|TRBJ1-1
CASSGVNTEAFF
TGCGCCAGCAGTGGGGTAAACACTGAAGCTTTCTTT
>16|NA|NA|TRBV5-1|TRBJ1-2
CASSPLPGSVLDGYTF
TGCGCCAGCAGCCCTCTTCCAGGGTCGGTTTTGGATGGCTACACCTTC
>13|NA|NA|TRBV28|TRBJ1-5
CASSFGVGQPQHF
TGTGCCAGCAGTTTCGGGGTTGGGCAGCCCCAGCATTTT
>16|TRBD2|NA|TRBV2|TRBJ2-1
CASSATSGGVGNEQFF
TGTGCCAGCAGTGCGACTAGCGGGGGGGTGGGCAATGAGCAGTTCTTC
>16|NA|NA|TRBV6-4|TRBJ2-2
CASSDSWTANTGELFF
TGTGCCAGCAGTGACTCGTGGACAGCGAACACCGGGGAGCTGTTTTTT
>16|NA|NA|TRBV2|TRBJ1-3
CASSEAPGRNGNTIYF
TGTGCCAGCAGTGAAGCGCCGGGGAGAAATGGAAACACCATATATTTT
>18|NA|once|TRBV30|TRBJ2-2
CAAGQVLAGTLNTGELFF
TGTGCCGCTGGTCAGGTCCTCGCAGGGACCTTGAACACCGGGGAGCTGTTTTTT
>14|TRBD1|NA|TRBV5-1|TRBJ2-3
CASSLGQGIDTQYF
TGCGCCAGCAGCTTGGGACAGGGAATTGATACGCAGTATTTT
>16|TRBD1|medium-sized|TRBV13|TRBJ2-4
CASRWKGASVKNIQYF
TGTGCCAGCCGCTGGAAGGGGGCGTCTGTCAAAAACATTCAGTACTTC
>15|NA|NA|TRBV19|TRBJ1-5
CASSPGGGVNQPQHF
TGTGCCAGTAGCCCCGGGGGAGGAGTCAATCAGCCCCAGCATTTT
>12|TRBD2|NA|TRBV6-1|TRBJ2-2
CATRGGTGELFF
TGTGCCACCCGGGGGGGCACCGGGGAGCTGTTTTTT
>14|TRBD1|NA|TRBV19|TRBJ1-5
CASSISTGDQPQHF
TGTGCCAGTAGTATTAGTACAGGGGATCAGCCCCAGCATTTT
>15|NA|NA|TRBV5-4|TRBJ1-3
CASSLGGVSGNTIYF
TGTGCCAGCAGCTTGGGGGGGGTATCTGGAAACACCATATATTTT
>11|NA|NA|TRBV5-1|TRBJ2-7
CASSLSGEQYF
TGCGCCAGCAGCTTGTCGGGTGAGCAGTACTTC
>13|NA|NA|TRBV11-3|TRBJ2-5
CASSPDGQETQYF
TGTGCCAGCAGCCCCGACGGGCAAGAGACCCAGTACTTC
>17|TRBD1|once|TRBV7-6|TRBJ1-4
CASSFLADRALNEKLFF
TGTGCCAGCAGCTTCCTGGCCGACAGGGCGCTTAATGAAAAACTGTTTTTT
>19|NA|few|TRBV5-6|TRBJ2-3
CASRPWGAGAPVGTDTQYF
TGTGCCAGCAGGCCGTGGGGGGCGGGGGCCCCGGTGGGCACAGATACGCAGTATTTT
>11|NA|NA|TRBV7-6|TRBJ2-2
CASSSTGELFF
TGTGCCAGCAGCTCCACCGGGGAGCTGTTTTTT
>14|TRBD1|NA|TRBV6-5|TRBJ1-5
CASSPGGRSQPQHF
TGTGCCAGCAGTCCAGGGGGCAGAAGCCAGCCCCAGCATTTT
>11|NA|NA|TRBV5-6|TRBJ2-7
CASNMGGEQYF
TGTGCCAGCAACATGGGAGGTGAGCAGTACTTC
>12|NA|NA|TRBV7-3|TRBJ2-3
CASSDRSDTQYF
TGTGCCAGCAGCGACCGTTCAGATACGCAGTATTTT
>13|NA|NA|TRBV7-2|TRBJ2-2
CAGGYPITGELFF
TGTGCCGGGGGCTACCCGATCACCGGGGAGCTGTTTTTT
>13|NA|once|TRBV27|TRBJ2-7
CASSLRQTYEQYF
TGTGCCAGCAGTCTCCGACAAACCTACGAGCAGTACTTC
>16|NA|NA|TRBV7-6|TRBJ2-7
CASSPGMGKSSYEQYF
TGTGCCAGCAGCCCCGGTATGGGCAAGAGCTCCTACGAGCAGTACTTC
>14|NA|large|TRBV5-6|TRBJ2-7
CASSLEGRGDEQYF
TGTGCCAGCAGCTTGGAGGGGAGGGGGGACGAGCAGTACTTC